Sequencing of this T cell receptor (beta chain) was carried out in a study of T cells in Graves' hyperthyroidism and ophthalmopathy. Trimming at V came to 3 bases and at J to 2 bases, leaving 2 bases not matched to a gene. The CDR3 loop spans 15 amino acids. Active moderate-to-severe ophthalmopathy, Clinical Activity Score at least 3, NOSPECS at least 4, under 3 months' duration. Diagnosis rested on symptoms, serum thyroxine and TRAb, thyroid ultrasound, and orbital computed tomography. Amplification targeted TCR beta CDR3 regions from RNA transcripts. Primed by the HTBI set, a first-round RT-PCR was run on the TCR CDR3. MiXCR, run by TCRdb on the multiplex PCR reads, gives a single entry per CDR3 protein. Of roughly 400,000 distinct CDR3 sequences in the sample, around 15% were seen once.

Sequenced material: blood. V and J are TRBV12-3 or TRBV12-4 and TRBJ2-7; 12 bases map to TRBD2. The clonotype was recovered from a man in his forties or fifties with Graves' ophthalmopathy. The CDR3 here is CASSFGLAGPYEQYF. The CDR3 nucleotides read TGTGCCAGCAGTTTCGGACTAGCGGGACCCTACGAGCAGTACTTC.